The 27 T cell receptor beta chains given below trace back to one sample, sequenced in a study of the immune and genomic landscape of osteosarcoma. Clones were sequenced by immunoSEQ multiplex PCR, and TCRdb holds only the in-frame ones, with some missing. The profile shows roughly 9,800 clones, around two thirds of them singletons. The post-treatment osteosarcoma tumors were primary, local recurrence or metastasis specimens from poor-prognosis patients. Specimen: osteosarcoma tumor tissue from the lung. Source of these receptors: a human donor with osteosarcoma.

The CDR3 reads CASNLRTDRDYYYGYTF. In nucleotides, the CDR3 is TGTGCCAGCAACCTGCGAACTGACAGGGACTACTACTATGGCTACACCTTC. V and J are TRBV5-4 and TRBJ1-2, with 7 bases identical to TRBD1. Trimming took 6 bases from V and 3 from J; bases not matched to a gene: 17. Germline V gene sequence: CDR1 SGHNT, CDR2 YYREEE (reference sequence). CDR3 length: 17 residues.

The CDR3, as DNA: TGTGCCAGTAGTAGCGGGGGGTTTTCCAAAAACATTCAGTACTTC. This translates into CASSSGGFSKNIQYF. This chain connects TRBV19 to TRBJ2-4; 8 bases are a match to TRBD2. Germline V gene data show CDR1 as LNHDA and CDR2 as SQIVND (reference sequence). J lost 2 bases, V lost 4 bases, and 4 bases had no gene match. This CDR3 region has 15 residues.

V gene TRBV4-1 combines with J gene TRBJ2-7; 7 nucleotides align to TRBD2. The CDR3 totals 13 residues. Per the germline V gene, CDR1 is MGHRA and CDR2 is YSYEKL. V was clipped by 4 bases and J by 4 bases; unmatched bases: 4. CDR3: CASSLAGQYEQYF. DNA of the CDR3: TGCGCCAGCAGCCTAGCGGGCCAGTACGAGCAGTACTTC.

The chain has TRBV27 and TRBJ2-7; TRBD2 agrees at 10 bases. This CDR3 spans 14 amino acids. Trimming removed 5 bases from V and 5 bases from J; junction bases left unmatched: 6. Germline CDR1 is MNHEY and CDR2 is SMNVEV (reference sequence). CDR3 amino acids: CASSTSGILNEQYF. The CDR3 region has the DNA TGTGCCAGCAGTACTAGCGGGATTTTGAACGAGCAGTACTTC.

This clone is medium-sized. The chain employs TRBV7-6 and TRBJ2-7; TRBD1 aligns across 8 bases. After removal of 4 bases from V and 6 bases from J, the junction contained 8 bases not matched to a gene. The CDR3 runs 14 residues. Germline values: CDR1 SGHVS, CDR2 FNYEAQ. CDR3 sequence (DNA): TGTGCCAGCAGCTCAGGGACAGGACCGGGCGAGCAGTACTTC. This translates into CASSSGTGPGEQYF. The complete variable domain, with remaining parts taken from reference TRBV7-6 and TRBJ2-7, reads GAGVSQSPRYKVTKRGQDVALRCDPISGHVSLYWYRQALGQGPEFLTYFNYEAQQDKSGLPNDRFSAERPEGSISTLTIQRTEQRDSAMYRCASSSGTGPGEQYFGPGTRLTVT.

The V call is TRBV27, the J call TRBJ1-5; D may be TRBD1 (6 bases). V gave up 8 bases and J gave up 11 bases, with 22 bases separating them. CDR3 length: 14 residues. Germline values: CDR1 MNHEY, CDR2 SMNVEV (reference sequence). The CDR3 DNA follows: TGTGCCAGCTCAAGGGTAGACAGGTTCGGGGCCCAGCATTTT. Its protein is CASSRVDRFGAQHF.

V usage is TRBV5-1 and J usage is TRBJ2-7, with TRBD1 identical over 9 bases. There are 14 residues in the CDR3. The trim removed 2 bases at V and 10 bases at J, leaving 10 bases unmatched. Germline CDR1 is SGHRS and CDR2 is YFSETQ. The CDR3 region is CASSFGTGRLVQYF. The CDR3 DNA follows: TGCGCCAGCAGCTTCGGGACAGGGCGCCTTGTACAGTACTTC.

This chain links TRBV5-1 with TRBJ2-1; 10 nucleotides match TRBD2. In germline, CDR1 is SGHRS, CDR2 YFSETQ. The CDR3 has 15 residues. V shed 5 bases, J shed 7 bases, and the junction held 9 bases outside the gene matches. The CDR3 DNA sequence: TGCGCCAGCAGGGCACTAGCGGGATCTAGAAATGAGCAGTTCTTC. It is translated as CASRALAGSRNEQFF.

The CDR3 nucleotides read TGTGCCTGGAGCCTGGGTGGGAGCACAGATACGCAGTATTTT. Protein product: CAWSLGGSTDTQYF. The chain uses TRBV30 and TRBJ2-3; D call uncertain. Between the trimmed V and J ends, which lost 3 bases and 0 bases, there was a span of 10 bases. The CDR3 sequence is 14 residues long. The germline V gene encodes CDR1 GTSNPN and CDR2 SVGIG (reference sequence).

CDR3 residues: CASSRLDPGPRYF. In DNA form, the CDR3 reads TGTGCCAGCAGCCGGCTAGACCCGGGACCACGGTACTTC. The chain carries TRBV27 and TRBJ2-7; either TRBD1 or TRBD2 may supply D (5 bases each). The V end was cut by 6 bases, the J end by 12 bases, with 21 bases between. The CDR3 consists of 13 residues. Per germline, CDR1 MNHEY and CDR2 SMNVEV (reference sequence).

CDR3 in amino acids: CASSLAGHGGHEQYF. The CDR3 nucleotides read TGCGCCAGCAGCTTGGCCGGTCATGGGGGGCACGAGCAGTACTTC. The chain uses TRBV5-1 and TRBJ2-7; D may be TRBD1 or TRBD2 (6 bases each). This CDR3 spans 15 amino acids. Germline assignment: CDR1 SGHRS and CDR2 YFSETQ. V was clipped by 0 bases and J by 5 bases, with 15 bases between them.

The rearrangement uses TRBV2 and TRBJ2-3; TRBD1 matches 7 bases. This CDR3 has 15 residues. V was pared by 7 bases and J by 3 bases, with 10 bases of the junction left unmatched. Germline V CDR1 and CDR2: SNHLY, FYNNEI. CDR3 protein: CASTKGQILTDTQYF. In DNA form, the CDR3 reads TGTGCCAGCACTAAGGGACAGATACTTACAGATACGCAGTATTTT. Complete variable domain (other parts from reference TRBV2 and TRBJ2-3): EPEVTQTPSHQVTQMGQEVILRCVPISNHLYFYWYRQILGQKVEFLVSFYNNEISEKSEIFDDQFSVERPDGSNFTLKIRSTKLEDSAMYFCASTKGQILTDTQYFGPGTRLTVL.

The CDR3 DNA sequence: TGCAGCGTTGGTTCCTTGGGGCAGAGCTCCTACAATGAGCAGTTCTTC. Translated, it gives CSVGSLGQSSYNEQFF. The rearrangement joins TRBV29-1 to TRBJ2-1; perhaps TRBD1 as D (5 bases). Germline assignment: CDR1 SQVTM and CDR2 ANQGSEA. V lost 4 bases to trimming and J lost 0 bases, with 16 bases between them. This CDR3 contains 16 residues.

This chain uses TRBV19 with TRBJ2-6; no clear D. Trimming cost V 4 bases and J 0 bases, with 10 bases left between them. The CDR3 extends over 16 amino acids. The germline gives CDR1 LNHDA, CDR2 SQIVND (reference sequence). CDR3 protein: CASSNAGRSGANVLTF. CDR3 bases: TGTGCCAGTAGTAATGCAGGCCGCTCTGGGGCCAACGTCCTGACTTTC.

The table lists this clone with a few counts. The rearrangement uses TRBV30 and TRBJ1-1; unclear D gene. V was clipped by 5 bases and J by 4 bases, with 17 bases between them. The germline CDR1 and CDR2 sequences are GTSNPN and SVGIG (reference sequence). The CDR3 covers 14 residues. CDR3 loop: CAWAVMPEATEAFF. CDR3 nucleotides: TGTGCCTGGGCGGTCATGCCGGAGGCCACTGAAGCTTTCTTT. The variable domain in full, with the rest retrieved from reference TRBV30 and TRBJ1-1, is SQTIHQWPATLVQPVGSPLSLECTVEGTSNPNLYWYRQAAGRGLQLLFYSVGIGQISSEVPQNLSASRPQDRQFILSSKKLLLSDSGFYLCAWAVMPEATEAFFGQGTRLTVV.

This clone appeared a single time. This chain joins TRBV5-1 and TRBJ1-4, with D unresolved. The CDR3 consists of 14 residues. With 1 base removed from V and 16 bases from J, the gap between germline ends came to 20 bases. Looked up from germline, CDR1 is SGHRS and CDR2 is YFSETQ. DNA for the CDR3: TGCGCCAGCAGCTTGCAGCCCGCGGATCGAACGGCGTTTTTT. Encoded protein: CASSLQPADRTAFF. The whole variable domain, remainder taken from reference TRBV5-1 and TRBJ1-4, is KAGVTQTPRYLIKTRGQQVTLSCSPISGHRSVSWYQQTPGQGLQFLFEYFSETQRNKGNFPGRFSGRQFSNSRSEMNVSTLELGDSALYLCASSLQPADRTAFFGSGTQLSVL.

V usage is TRBV5-1 and J usage is TRBJ2-5; no firm D call. The V end was cut by 0 bases, the J end by 2 bases, with 11 bases between. The V gene's germline CDR1 is SGHRS and CDR2 YFSETQ. The CDR3 contains 15 residues. CDR3 loop: CASSLVPGPQETQYF. DNA of the CDR3: TGCGCCAGCAGCTTGGTGCCCGGGCCTCAAGAGACCCAGTACTTC.

Only a few counts were recorded for this clone. CDR3 nucleotide sequence: TGTGCCAGCAGTGAAGACTATGCCAGGAACACTGAAGCTTTCTTT. Its protein product is CASSEDYARNTEAFF. The chain uses TRBV2 and TRBJ1-1, with no clear D. V lost 1 base and J lost 1, with 10 bases in between. This CDR3 has 15 residues. CDR1 is SNHLY, CDR2 FYNNEI, per germline.

This clone was observed a few times. J is TRBJ2-7 and V is TRBV5-1, with D perhaps given as TRBD1 or TRBD2 (6 bases each). The germline V and J ends were trimmed by 0 bases and 6 bases, with 19 bases remaining between them. The CDR3 length is 16 residues. Germline CDR1 and CDR2: SGHRS and YFSETQ. The CDR3 sequence: CASSLGQGRPLSEQYF. The CDR3 DNA reads TGCGCCAGCAGCTTGGGGCAGGGGAGGCCTTTGTCCGAGCAGTACTTC.

To note about this clone: The same CDR3 can be traced to other DNA sequences in this sample. The chain joins TRBV6-1 to TRBJ2-1; D might be TRBD1 (5 bases). Germline CDR1 MNHNS, CDR2 SASEGT. The length of the CDR3 is 15 residues. V lost 7 bases and J lost 3, with 16 bases in between. In DNA, the CDR3 is TGTGCCAGCAAGACAGAACCAAATCACTACAATGAGCAGTTCTTC. It encodes CASKTEPNHYNEQFF.

The chain recombines TRBV7-9 with TRBJ1-5; D is perhaps TRBD1 (6 bases). V shed 5 bases and J shed 5 bases, with 19 bases lying between them. CDR3 size: 16 residues. CDR1 is SEHNR, CDR2 FQNEAQ, per germline (reference sequence). CDR3 residues: CASSPGLGAGDQPQHF. The CDR3 DNA follows: TGTGCCAGCAGCCCCGGTTTGGGGGCCGGGGATCAGCCCCAGCATTTT.

This chain links TRBV29-1 with TRBJ1-1; 9 bases line up with TRBD1. The CDR3 runs to 15 residues. The germline CDR1 and CDR2 sequences are SQVTM and ANQGSEA. V lost 7 bases to trimming and J lost 0 bases; unmatched junction nucleotides: 9. CDR3 amino acids: CSATGGWGMNTEAFF. The CDR3 coding sequence is TGCAGCGCTACAGGGGGCTGGGGTATGAACACTGAAGCTTTCTTT.

The chain combines TRBV7-2 with TRBJ2-7, with D perhaps matching TRBD2 (5 bases). V lost 4 bases to trimming and J lost 0 bases, with 7 bases between them. The CDR3 length is 13 residues. CDR1 and CDR2 from the germline V gene are SGHTA and FQGNSA. The CDR3 bases are TGTGCCAGCAGCTACGGGGACTCCTACGAGCAGTACTTC. Translating gives CASSYGDSYEQYF.

About this clone: This CDR3 is also generated by other DNA sequences in the sample. The rearrangement uses TRBV6-1 and TRBJ1-2, with 7 bases identical to TRBD1. Looked up from germline, CDR1 is MNHNS and CDR2 is SASEGT. V lost 6 bases and J lost 6; bases outside the gene matches: 10. This CDR3 spans 14 amino acids. The CDR3 DNA reads TGTGCCAGCAGAGACTGGACAGGTCCGCATGGCTACACCTTC. It is translated as CASRDWTGPHGYTF.

This chain joins TRBV29-1 and TRBJ2-7; TRBD2 matches 9 bases. The CDR3 extends over 14 amino acids. Germline V gives CDR1 SQVTM, CDR2 ANQGSEA. The ends lost 6 bases at V and 3 bases at J; junction bases unmatched: 9. The chain's CDR3 is CSVVVAGGNYEQYF. The CDR3 DNA follows: TGCAGCGTCGTTGTGGCGGGAGGGAACTACGAGCAGTACTTC.

CDR3 amino acids: CAISRAAGFGYTF. The CDR3, as DNA: TGTGCCATCAGCAGGGCTGCGGGGTTTGGCTACACCTTC. V usage is TRBV10-3 and J usage is TRBJ1-2, with TRBD1 as a possible D gene (5 bases). V was pared by 6 bases and J by 7 bases, with 15 bases between. Per germline, CDR1 ENHRY and CDR2 SYGVKD. The CDR3 sequence is 13 residues long.

V gene TRBV5-1 combines with J gene TRBJ2-5, with TRBD1 identical over 7 bases. Germline-derived CDR1 and CDR2 are SGHRS and YFSETQ. CDR3 size: 12 residues. The J segment lost 8 bases and the V segment lost 3 bases, leaving 4 bases of the junction unmatched. The CDR3 nucleotides read TGCGCCAGCAGCTCCAACAGGGGTACCCAGTACTTC. This codes for CASSSNRGTQYF.